This TCR beta chain emerged from a study of monozygotic twins with inflammatory bowel disease. As to this clonotype: Its matching antigen is unknown.

TCRdb reprocessed the 5' RACE reads, with one entry per CDR3 protein and no DNA. The record lists about 380,000 distinct CDR3 sequences, of which the ten most abundant hold approximately 2.4%. Study results and limitations: T cell subtypes were not distinguishable in this analysis. Whereas healthy co-twins had higher TCRbeta diversity (inverse Simpson), IBD patients had lower diversity. Variability in patient repertoires may have come partly from differing immunosuppressive treatments.

The CDR3 length is 15 residues. CDR1 and CDR2 from the germline V gene are DFQATT and SNEGSKA (reference sequence). The sequence derives from a human donor with ulcerative colitis or Crohn's disease, or a healthy co-twin of an affected twin (not recorded which). Sequencing was carried out using blood. The chain joins TRBV20-1 to TRBJ2-1; the TRBD2 assignment by TCRdb is unverifiable without DNA. CDR3 loop: CSARDPGGLTREQFF.